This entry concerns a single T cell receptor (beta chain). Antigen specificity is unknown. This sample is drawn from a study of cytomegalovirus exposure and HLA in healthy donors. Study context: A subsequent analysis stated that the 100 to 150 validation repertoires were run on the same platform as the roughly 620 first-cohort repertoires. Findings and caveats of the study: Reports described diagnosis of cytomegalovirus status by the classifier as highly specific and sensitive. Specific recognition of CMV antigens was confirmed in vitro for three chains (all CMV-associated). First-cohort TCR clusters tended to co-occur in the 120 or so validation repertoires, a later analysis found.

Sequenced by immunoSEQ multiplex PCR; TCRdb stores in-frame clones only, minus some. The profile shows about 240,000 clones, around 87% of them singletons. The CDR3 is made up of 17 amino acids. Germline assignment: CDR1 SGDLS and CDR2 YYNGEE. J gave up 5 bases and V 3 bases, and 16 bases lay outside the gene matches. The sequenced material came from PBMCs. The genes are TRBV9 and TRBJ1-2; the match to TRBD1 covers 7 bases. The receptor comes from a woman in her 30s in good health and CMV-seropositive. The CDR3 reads CASSAGSRQGGNYGYTF. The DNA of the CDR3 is TGTGCCAGCAGCGCCGGCTCGAGACAGGGAGGCAATTATGGCTACACCTTC.